The 25 T cell receptor beta chains below were found in one sample sequenced in a study of T cell responses to AZD1222 COVID-19 vaccine. The method was immunoSEQ multiplex PCR; TCRdb's version includes in-frame clones alone and lacks a portion of them. The table lists some 55,000 clones, 70% to 90% of them singletons. The specimen was peripheral blood, collected on day 0 of AZD1222 vaccination. Source of these receptors: an adult in good health.

V and J are TRBV7-9 and TRBJ2-6, with no clear D. V was pared by 4 bases and J by 0 bases, with 10 bases between. CDR1 and CDR2 from the germline V gene are SEHNR and FQNEAQ (reference sequence). The CDR3 contains 16 residues. The CDR3 loop is CASSSFIGSGANVLTF. In DNA form, the CDR3 reads TGTGCCAGCAGCTCCTTCATTGGCTCTGGGGCCAACGTCCTGACTTTC.

This CDR3 reads CASSLWALSPPSYGYTF. Written as DNA, the CDR3 is TGTGCCAGCAGTTTATGGGCGTTGAGCCCTCCATCGTATGGCTACACCTTC. The chain employs TRBV28 and TRBJ1-2; D is unresolved. CDR1 and CDR2 from the germline V gene are MDHEN and SYDVKM. The CDR3 has 17 residues. V was clipped by 0 bases and J by 5 bases, with 19 bases between them.

This clone was detected once. The rearrangement joins TRBV28 to TRBJ1-6, with D unresolved. CDR1 MDHEN and CDR2 SYDVKM come from the germline V gene. CDR3 length equals 14 residues. Trimming left V 6 bases short and J 7 bases short, with 13 bases between. The CDR3 nucleotides are TGTGCCAGCAGACCCCGGGGTACAAATTCACCCCTCCACTTT. Protein: CASRPRGTNSPLHF.

This clone was found once. The chain has TRBV4-1 and TRBJ2-5; D may be TRBD2 (5 bases). Germline assignment: CDR1 MGHRA and CDR2 YSYEKL. This CDR3 comprises 14 residues. V was cut by 1 base and J by 5 bases, with 11 bases left in between. The CDR3 DNA reads as TGCGCCAGCAGCCAAGTCGGTAGCGTGGAGACCCAGTACTTC. As protein: CASSQVGSVETQYF.

This rearrangement joins TRBV12-3 or TRBV12-4 to TRBJ2-5; TRBD1 agrees at 8 bases. The V segment lost 6 bases and the J segment 10 bases; nucleotides outside the gene matches: 7. This CDR3 has 12 amino acids. The CDR3 is CASSRGQGGQYF. In DNA, the CDR3 is TGTGCCAGCAGCCGAGGACAGGGTGGCCAGTACTTC.

J is TRBJ2-5 and V is TRBV4-1, with a weak D call TRBD2 (6 bases). The CDR3 length is 15 residues. Germline CDR1 is MGHRA and CDR2 is YSYEKL. V gave up 1 base and J gave up 2 bases, with 11 bases separating them. The CDR3 protein is CASSQVADTQETQYF. The CDR3 region has the DNA TGCGCCAGCAGCCAAGTAGCGGATACACAAGAGACCCAGTACTTC.

This chain joins TRBV5-1 and TRBJ1-5; possible D gene TRBD1, 6 bases. Germline V CDR1 and CDR2: SGHRS, YFSETQ. Trimming took 4 bases from V and 2 from J, leaving 10 bases between them. The CDR3 sequence is 14 residues long. The CDR3, as DNA: TGCGCCAGCAGCCCGGACAGCGGCAATCAGCCCCAGCATTTT. This gives the protein CASSPDSGNQPQHF.

The chain has TRBV6-5 and TRBJ2-7, with D perhaps TRBD1 (5 bases). Germline CDR1 is MNHEY and CDR2 is SVGAGI. The germline V and J ends were trimmed by 0 bases and 4 bases, with 10 bases remaining between them. The CDR3 sequence is 14 residues long. In nucleotides, the CDR3 is TGTGCCAGCAGTTACTCCCAGGGCGTATACGAGCAGTACTTC. Amino acids: CASSYSQGVYEQYF.

The chain carries TRBV6-1 and TRBJ2-7, with D unresolved. V lost 3 bases and J 4 bases, leaving 16 bases between the germline ends. Looked up from germline, CDR1 is MNHNS and CDR2 is SASEGT. CDR3 size: 15 residues. As DNA, the CDR3 is TGTGCCAGCAGTGACCCGAGAGGTTGGGTATACGAGCAGTACTTC. Translation gives CASSDPRGWVYEQYF.

This clone appeared once. The V gene is TRBV4-2, the J gene TRBJ1-4; D perhaps matches TRBD1 (6 bases). CDR1 LGHNA and CDR2 YNFKEQ come from the germline V gene. Trimming shortened V by 1 base and J by 5 bases, and 8 bases separated the two germline ends. The CDR3 spans 14 residues. The CDR3 bases are TGTGCCAGCAGCCAAGGACAGGAGAATGAAAAACTGTTTTTT. It translates to CASSQGQENEKLFF.

This clone came up once. V gene TRBV19 combines with J gene TRBJ1-2; D uncertain. Per germline, CDR1 LNHDA and CDR2 SQIVND (reference sequence). The CDR3 length is 12 residues. V lost 5 bases and J 3 bases, leaving 7 bases between the germline ends. CDR3: CASSSRDYGYTF. The CDR3 DNA reads as TGTGCCAGTAGTTCTCGGGACTATGGCTACACCTTC.

The chain is built from TRBV19 and TRBJ2-7; D possibly corresponds to TRBD2 (7 bases). Per germline, CDR1 LNHDA and CDR2 SQIVND (reference sequence). With 3 bases removed from V and 2 bases from J, the gap between germline ends came to 17 bases. The CDR3 sequence is 16 residues long. The CDR3 nucleotides are TGTGCCAGTAGTATGGGGGGGGCTAGCGGAGCCTACGAGCAGTACTTC. It yields the protein CASSMGGASGAYEQYF.

The chain combines TRBV3-1 (or the pseudogene TRBV3-2) with TRBJ1-5, with a possible D match to TRBD1 (5 bases). The CDR3 has 15 amino acids. Germline V CDR1 and CDR2: LGHDT, YNNKEL (reference sequence). V gave up 0 bases and J gave up 7 bases, with 13 bases separating them. The CDR3 sequence: CASSQDLGERQPQHF. The CDR3 coding sequence is TGTGCCAGCAGCCAAGATTTAGGGGAAAGGCAGCCCCAGCATTTT.

The genes are TRBV24-1 and TRBJ2-2; 9 bases are shared with TRBD1. The CDR3 length is 16 residues. V was clipped by 1 base and J by 5 bases; unmatched bases: 4. Germline V lookup: CDR1 KGHDR, CDR2 SFDVKD. DNA for the CDR3: TGTGCCACCAGTGATTTCGGACAGGGGAAAACCGGGGAGCTGTTTTTT. Translating it yields CATSDFGQGKTGELFF.

The chain joins TRBV27 to TRBJ2-7, with no clear D. The CDR3 contains 15 residues. Germline V gene sequence: CDR1 MNHEY, CDR2 SMNVEV (reference sequence). The V end was cut by 0 bases, the J end by 0 bases, with 9 bases between. CDR3 bases: TGTGCCAGCAGTTTATCTGTCATTTCCTCCTACGAGCAGTACTTC. Its protein product is CASSLSVISSYEQYF.

This clone was detected only once. V gene TRBV7-6 combines with J gene TRBJ2-2, with D perhaps matching TRBD1 (6 bases). This CDR3 contains 16 residues. The V end lost 5 bases, the J end lost 1 base, and 14 bases lay between the germline ends. Germline V gene lookup returns CDR1 SGHVS and CDR2 FNYEAQ. Written as DNA, the CDR3 is TGTGCCAGCAGCCTCGTTCAAGGGGGGAACACCGGGGAGCTGTTTTTT. It is translated as CASSLVQGGNTGELFF.

The V gene is TRBV10-3, the J gene TRBJ1-3; TRBD1 is a possible D gene (5 bases). The germline V gene encodes CDR1 ENHRY and CDR2 SYGVKD. V lost 10 bases, J lost 7 bases, and 11 bases lay in between. CDR3 length: 11 residues. The CDR3 bases are TGTGCCAGTCGGGGGGGGAACACCATATATTTT. The encoded protein is CASRGGNTIYF.

This chain connects TRBV5-1 to TRBJ1-4, with 7 bases lining up with TRBD1. This CDR3 has 16 amino acids. CDR1 is SGHRS and CDR2 is YFSETQ in the germline V gene. V dropped 0 bases and J dropped 10; count of bases not matched to a gene: 12. The CDR3 sequence is CASSLELTGSGGKLFF. The CDR3 region has the DNA TGCGCCAGCAGCTTGGAATTGACAGGGTCAGGAGGAAAACTGTTTTTT.

The V call is TRBV4-1, the J call TRBJ1-6; TRBD1 might be the D (6 bases). Germline loops: CDR1 MGHRA, CDR2 YSYEKL. The CDR3 contains 16 residues. The V and J ends lost 0 bases and 10 bases respectively, with 16 bases between them. This CDR3 is CASSQERGADQSPLHF. CDR3 bases: TGCGCCAGCAGCCAAGAACGGGGGGCGGATCAATCACCCCTCCACTTT.

The genes are TRBV10-1 and TRBJ2-5, with 9 nucleotides matching TRBD2. CDR3 length equals 15 residues. The V gene's germline CDR1 is WNHNN and CDR2 SYGVQD (reference sequence). Trimming at V came to 6 bases and at J to 2 bases, leaving 7 bases not matched to a gene. DNA for the CDR3: TGCGCCAGCAGCCATGAAACTAGCGGGCAAGAGACCCAGTACTTC. Translating it yields CASSHETSGQETQYF.

The V call is TRBV5-1, the J call TRBJ2-3; TRBD1 might be the D (5 bases). This CDR3 is built from 16 residues. Germline loops: CDR1 SGHRS, CDR2 YFSETQ. Trimming stripped 0 bases from V and 2 bases from J, with 13 bases between. The CDR3 bases are TGCGCCAGCAGCTTGGAAGGGGTGAGGAACACAGATACGCAGTATTTT. Protein: CASSLEGVRNTDTQYF.

This chain uses TRBV6-5 with TRBJ2-1; 8 nucleotides align to TRBD2. V lost 9 bases to trimming and J lost 3 bases; unmatched junction nucleotides: 4. The length of the CDR3 is 13 residues. Germline loops: CDR1 MNHEY, CDR2 SVGAGI. This CDR3 is CASDSGGYNEQFF. CDR3 DNA: TGTGCCAGTGACAGCGGGGGCTACAATGAGCAGTTCTTC.

CDR3 residues: CATSAGGSYNSPLHF. DNA for the CDR3: TGTGCCACCAGTGCGGGGGGCTCCTATAATTCACCCCTCCACTTT. J is TRBJ1-6 and V is TRBV24-1, with D perhaps TRBD1 (5 bases). V was clipped by 5 bases and J by 0 bases, with 7 bases between them. This CDR3 is built from 15 residues. Germline V gene sequence: CDR1 KGHDR, CDR2 SFDVKD.

The rearrangement links TRBV6-5 to TRBJ2-7, with a possible D match to TRBD1 (5 bases). The V gene's germline CDR1 is MNHEY and CDR2 SVGAGI. The length of the CDR3 is 14 residues. Deletions cut 2 bases from V and 4 bases from J, with 12 bases between. The CDR3 protein is CASSYGQGLYEQYF. The CDR3, as DNA: TGTGCCAGCAGTTACGGCCAGGGTTTGTACGAGCAGTACTTC.

This clone has just one count. The V call is TRBV5-1, the J call TRBJ1-4, with TRBD1 identical over 7 bases. The germline gives CDR1 SGHRS, CDR2 YFSETQ. The CDR3 is 16 amino acids. Trimming cost V 4 bases and J 0 bases; bases outside gene matches: 6. The CDR3 DNA is TGCGCCAGCAGCCTGACAGGGTCTGCAACTAATGAAAAACTGTTTTTT. It codes for CASSLTGSATNEKLFF.